This T cell receptor (beta chain) was identified in a study of identical twins. The germline V gene encodes CDR1 DFQATT and CDR2 SNEGSKA (reference sequence). The CDR3 extends over 13 amino acids. V was pared by 6 bases and J by 0 bases, with 10 bases between. TCRdb passed the 5' RACE reads through MiXCR, listing each CDR3 protein once. Of some 690,000 distinct CDR3 sequences in the sample, around 21% were seen once. These data were also reused for a study on T cells expressing NK-cell markers.

The V call is TRBV20-1, the J call TRBJ2-3; no clear D gene. The clonotype comes from a woman aged 18-30 years in good health. The sequenced sample was PBMCs. This chain's CDR3 is CSALGSSTDTQYF. Written as DNA, the CDR3 is TGCAGTGCCCTGGGATCTAGCACAGATACGCAGTATTTT.